A selection of T cell receptor beta chains follows, all from one sample in a study of T cell repertoires in cytomegalovirus infection. TCRdb re-analysed the reads in MiXCR, keeping a single row per CDR3 protein. There are hundreds of thousands of distinct CDR3 sequences in the sample; about 42% occur only once, and around two fifths lies in the top ten. What these receptors recognize is not known. Sequencing was performed on cultured PBMCs, taken from culture after CMV antigen stimulation. These receptor sequences come from a human donor in good health (CMV status not recorded). Some clones in this sample may be carry-over from other donors' samples. Each CDR3 is given with its conserved first and last residue.

j_call,v_call,cdr3_length,cdr3_aa
TRBJ1-2,TRBV6-1,16,CASSVSTSGKSKGYTF
TRBJ1-1,TRBV4-2,14,CASSQVAGNTEAFF
TRBJ1-1,TRBV4-2,15,CASSRPTGVNTEAFF
TRBJ1-6,TRBV7-4,13,CASSRGVPSPLHF
TRBJ2-5,TRBV7-6,18,CASSLAQSGRRLEETQYF
TRBJ1-5,TRBV7-2,14,CASSWGAGSQPQHF
TRBJ2-5,TRBV7-9,17,CASSSGTGESIQETQYF
TRBJ2-4,TRBV7-8,16,CASSLGRDRGSNIQYF
TRBJ1-1,TRBV5-4,17,CASSPGTDKVMNTEAFF
TRBJ2-5,TRBV7-2,16,CASSSGPSGYQETQYF
TRBJ2-5,TRBV2,11,CASSKEETQYF
TRBJ2-3,TRBV12-5,14,CASGFNGASDTQYF
TRBJ2-3,TRBV12-3/TRBV12-4,14,CASSLGAGRDTQYF
TRBJ2-1,TRBV6-2/TRBV6-3,14,CASSYSELGDEQFF
TRBJ1-1,TRBV7-9,13,CASSTRRNTEAFF
TRBJ2-1,TRBV6-2/TRBV6-3,15,CASSYREVGANEQFF
TRBJ1-4,TRBV19,16,CASSRRLIATNEKLFF
TRBJ1-2,TRBV7-2,14,CASSSEGGRFGYTF
TRBJ1-5,TRBV6-1,13,CAIALFFNQPQHF
TRBJ2-7,TRBV7-2,18,CASSVIGTGTSGSSKQYF
TRBJ1-2,TRBV4-2,14,CASSRRGGADGYTF
TRBJ2-3,TRBV19,15,CASSFLAQPSDTQYF
TRBJ1-4,TRBV29-1,13,CSVPQGGGEKLFF
TRBJ2-7,TRBV11-2,16,CASSLAGALSIYEQYF
TRBJ2-3,TRBV7-2,17,CASSLAVAAGSLYTQYF
TRBJ2-2,TRBV12-3/TRBV12-4,17,CASSPESASGATGELFF
TRBJ1-1,TRBV4-3,15,CASSQGTGGRTEAFF
TRBJ2-1,TRBV27,14,CASRAGTGDNEQFF
TRBJ1-4,TRBV28,14,CASGSHPTNEKLFF
TRBJ1-1,TRBV4-1,14,CASSTRDRNTEAFF
TRBJ1-2,TRBV6-2/TRBV6-3,15,CASSYRDRGSYGYTF
TRBJ2-5,TRBV2,14,CASGPGPPAETQYF
TRBJ1-2,TRBV6-5,13,CASSYGRDYGYTF
TRBJ2-1,TRBV6-8,18,CASSPLRPSGLLYNEQFF
TRBJ2-5,TRBV11-2,14,CASSRDAGYETQYF
TRBJ1-6,TRBV5-6,16,CASSLDLQGRHSPLHF
TRBJ2-7,TRBV6-2/TRBV6-3,17,CASSYRFRLAGKGEQYF